A selection of T cell receptor beta chains follows, all from one sample in a study of cytomegalovirus exposure and HLA in healthy donors. Clones were sequenced by immunoSEQ multiplex PCR, and TCRdb holds only the in-frame ones, with some missing. Found here are around 150,000 clones, 84% of them singletons; the top ten hold 10% to 13%. Specimen: PBMCs. The receptors were sampled from a man aged 25-40 years in good health and CMV-seropositive. Both conserved end residues are part of each CDR3. The order of the fields is clone size, V gene, D gene, J gene, CDR3 DNA, CDR3 protein. D genes are given only for firm matches. Size tells how often a clone was seen (once, few, many) or the class of an expanded clone, and some rows leave it out.

clone_size: .; v_call: TRBV28; d_call: .; j_call: TRBJ1-1; cdr3_nt: TGTGCCAGCAGTTTAACGGGGAGTCTCACTGAAGCTTTCTTT; cdr3_aa: CASSLTGSLTEAFF
clone_size: .; v_call: TRBV4-3; d_call: TRBD2; j_call: TRBJ2-1; cdr3_nt: TGCGCCAGCAGCCAAGATTTGTTAGGGACTACAATCGTAGGTAATGAGCAGTTCTTC; cdr3_aa: CASSQDLLGTTIVGNEQFF
clone_size: .; v_call: TRBV19; d_call: .; j_call: TRBJ2-1; cdr3_nt: TGTGCCAGTACGCGACAACCGGGGTCCAATGAGCAGTTCTTC; cdr3_aa: CASTRQPGSNEQFF
clone_size: .; v_call: TRBV18; d_call: TRBD1; j_call: TRBJ1-6; cdr3_nt: TGTGCCAGCTCACCCGGGACAGGAGATAATTCACCCCTCCACTTT; cdr3_aa: CASSPGTGDNSPLHF
clone_size: .; v_call: TRBV7-2; d_call: TRBD1; j_call: TRBJ2-7; cdr3_nt: TGTGCCAGCAGCTTATATAGTGGGACAGGGGCCGAGCAGTACTTC; cdr3_aa: CASSLYSGTGAEQYF
clone_size: once; v_call: TRBV6-5; d_call: TRBD2; j_call: TRBJ2-7; cdr3_nt: TGTGCCAGCAGTTACTCCCCTAGCGGGAGTTCCAACGAGCAGTACTTC; cdr3_aa: CASSYSPSGSSNEQYF
clone_size: .; v_call: TRBV7-8; d_call: TRBD2; j_call: TRBJ2-7; cdr3_nt: TGTGCCAGCAGCTTAGCGATCGTGCCTAGCGGGACTCACTACGAGCAGTACTTC; cdr3_aa: CASSLAIVPSGTHYEQYF
clone_size: .; v_call: TRBV30; d_call: TRBD2; j_call: TRBJ2-2; cdr3_nt: TGTGCCTGCTGGGGCGGGAGGGCGTCCACCGGGGAGCTGTTTTTT; cdr3_aa: CACWGGRASTGELFF
clone_size: .; v_call: TRBV28; d_call: .; j_call: TRBJ1-5; cdr3_nt: TGTGCCAGCAAATCCCTAAACCAGCCCCAGCATTTT; cdr3_aa: CASKSLNQPQHF
clone_size: .; v_call: TRBV6-6; d_call: TRBD2; j_call: TRBJ2-7; cdr3_nt: TGTGCCAGCAGTTTACTAGCGGGAGGGCCCTACGAGCAGTACTTC; cdr3_aa: CASSLLAGGPYEQYF
clone_size: .; v_call: TRBV7-3; d_call: .; j_call: TRBJ2-3; cdr3_nt: TGTGCCAGCAGCACCAGACAGGCTGGGGATACGCAGTATTTT; cdr3_aa: CASSTRQAGDTQYF
clone_size: .; v_call: TRBV4-3; d_call: .; j_call: TRBJ2-6; cdr3_nt: TGCGCCAGCAGCCAAGATATGAGCTCTGGGGCCAACGTCCTGACTTTC; cdr3_aa: CASSQDMSSGANVLTF
clone_size: .; v_call: TRBV5-4; d_call: TRBD2; j_call: TRBJ2-4; cdr3_nt: TGTGCCAGCAGCGTTTGGACTAGCGGGGGGGCCAACATTCAGTACTTC; cdr3_aa: CASSVWTSGGANIQYF
clone_size: .; v_call: TRBV7-8; d_call: .; j_call: TRBJ1-4; cdr3_nt: TGTGCCAGCAGCGCCGGCAGGGTCGAAGAAAAACTGTTTTTT; cdr3_aa: CASSAGRVEEKLFF
clone_size: .; v_call: TRBV19; d_call: TRBD2; j_call: TRBJ2-3; cdr3_nt: TGTGCCAGTGCCTCCCTAGCGGGGACTACAGATACGCAGTATTTT; cdr3_aa: CASASLAGTTDTQYF
clone_size: once; v_call: TRBV20-1; d_call: .; j_call: TRBJ1-1; cdr3_nt: TGCAGCCCAGACGCAGGCACTGAAGCTTTCTTT; cdr3_aa: CSPDAGTEAFF
clone_size: .; v_call: TRBV9; d_call: TRBD2; j_call: TRBJ2-1; cdr3_nt: TGTGCCAGCAGCGCAGCTCTAGCGGGGGGATACAATGAGCAGTTCTTC; cdr3_aa: CASSAALAGGYNEQFF
clone_size: few; v_call: TRBV5-6; d_call: .; j_call: TRBJ1-4; cdr3_nt: TGTGCCAGCAGCCCCACGCCCGGAGCAACTAATGAAAAACTGTTTTTT; cdr3_aa: CASSPTPGATNEKLFF
clone_size: .; v_call: TRBV29-1; d_call: .; j_call: TRBJ2-1; cdr3_nt: TGCAGCGTTGGGAGCCCCCGGGAGAGCGCCCGACAGGGCAGGGAATCCTACAATGAGCAGTTCTTC; cdr3_aa: CSVGSPRESARQGRESYNEQFF
clone_size: .; v_call: TRBV28; d_call: TRBD2; j_call: TRBJ2-1; cdr3_nt: TGTGCCAGCAGTTACCCCCTACTAGCGGGCACACGGGAGGTTTACAATGAGCAGTTCTTC; cdr3_aa: CASSYPLLAGTREVYNEQFF
clone_size: .; v_call: TRBV19; d_call: TRBD1; j_call: TRBJ2-7; cdr3_nt: TGTGCCAGTAGTACAGGGGGCGCCTACGAGCAGTACTTC; cdr3_aa: CASSTGGAYEQYF
clone_size: .; v_call: TRBV30; d_call: TRBD1; j_call: TRBJ2-2; cdr3_nt: TGTGCCTGCCCACCTCCTCGACAGGGGGCTGGGGAGCTGTTTTTT; cdr3_aa: CACPPPRQGAGELFF
clone_size: .; v_call: TRBV9; d_call: TRBD2; j_call: TRBJ2-7; cdr3_nt: TGTGCCAGCAGCGTCGCGGCGGGAGAGCTCCCCTACGAGCAGTACTTC; cdr3_aa: CASSVAAGELPYEQYF
clone_size: .; v_call: TRBV4-3; d_call: .; j_call: TRBJ2-7; cdr3_nt: TGCGCCAGCAGCCACTATCTGGACAGTGAGAGCTCCTACGAGCAGTACTTC; cdr3_aa: CASSHYLDSESSYEQYF
clone_size: once; v_call: TRBV4-3; d_call: .; j_call: TRBJ1-2; cdr3_nt: TGCGCCAGCAGCCAAGATTCGGGAGGCAAGAGCTACACCTTC; cdr3_aa: CASSQDSGGKSYTF
clone_size: once; v_call: TRBV19; d_call: TRBD2; j_call: TRBJ2-3; cdr3_nt: TGTGCCAGTAGTTTAGCTAGCGGTGCCACAGATACGCAGTATTTT; cdr3_aa: CASSLASGATDTQYF
clone_size: .; v_call: TRBV28; d_call: .; j_call: TRBJ1-3; cdr3_nt: TGTGCCTCGGGGTCTGGAAACACCATATATTTT; cdr3_aa: CASGSGNTIYF
clone_size: .; v_call: TRBV5-1; d_call: TRBD1; j_call: TRBJ2-5; cdr3_nt: TGCGCCAGCAGCTCCCAGGGGGCCTTCCAAGAGACCCAGTACTTC; cdr3_aa: CASSSQGAFQETQYF
clone_size: .; v_call: TRBV5-6; d_call: .; j_call: TRBJ1-6; cdr3_nt: TGTGCCAGCAGCCGGAATTCACCCCTCCACTTT; cdr3_aa: CASSRNSPLHF
clone_size: .; v_call: TRBV29-1; d_call: .; j_call: TRBJ2-1; cdr3_nt: TGCAGCGGGAGCGGGCCTTCCTACAATGAGCAGTTCTTC; cdr3_aa: CSGSGPSYNEQFF
clone_size: .; v_call: TRBV6-1; d_call: TRBD2; j_call: TRBJ2-1; cdr3_nt: TGTGCCAGCAGTGGGGTGGGACTAGCGGACCCTACTCGGCAGTTCTTC; cdr3_aa: CASSGVGLADPTRQFF
clone_size: few; v_call: TRBV5-6; d_call: .; j_call: TRBJ2-7; cdr3_nt: TGTGCCAGCAGCTTGGGTGGTGGACTACCCTACGAGCAGTACTTC; cdr3_aa: CASSLGGGLPYEQYF
clone_size: few; v_call: TRBV2; d_call: .; j_call: TRBJ1-2; cdr3_nt: TGTGCCAGCAAAGCGGGGAAATCCGGCGGCTACACCTTC; cdr3_aa: CASKAGKSGGYTF
clone_size: .; v_call: TRBV30; d_call: .; j_call: TRBJ1-5; cdr3_nt: TGTGCCTGGAGTGTGCGGAGCAATCAGCCCCAGCATTTT; cdr3_aa: CAWSVRSNQPQHF
clone_size: .; v_call: TRBV7-9; d_call: TRBD1; j_call: TRBJ1-1; cdr3_nt: TGTGCCAGCAGCATTACAGGGGAAACTGAAGCTTTCTTT; cdr3_aa: CASSITGETEAFF
clone_size: .; v_call: TRBV29-1; d_call: TRBD1; j_call: TRBJ2-3; cdr3_nt: TGCAGCGCCCGGGACAGCAGCACAGATACGCAGTATTTT; cdr3_aa: CSARDSSTDTQYF
clone_size: .; v_call: TRBV6-1; d_call: .; j_call: TRBJ1-1; cdr3_nt: TGTGCCAGCAGTGCCCAGGGAAGGAACACTGAAGCTTTCTTT; cdr3_aa: CASSAQGRNTEAFF
clone_size: few; v_call: TRBV2; d_call: .; j_call: TRBJ2-2; cdr3_nt: TGTGCCAGCGATACAGGGATGAACACCGGGGAGCTGTTTTTT; cdr3_aa: CASDTGMNTGELFF
clone_size: .; v_call: TRBV5-1; d_call: TRBD2; j_call: TRBJ2-1; cdr3_nt: TGCGCCAGCAGCTTGGCAGGACTAGCGAACAATGAGCAGTTCTTC; cdr3_aa: CASSLAGLANNEQFF
clone_size: once; v_call: TRBV29-1; d_call: .; j_call: TRBJ1-1; cdr3_nt: TGCAGCGTGAAGCAGGTCCTGCTGAACACTGAAGCTTTCTTT; cdr3_aa: CSVKQVLLNTEAFF